This record looks at one T cell receptor beta chain sequence and its context. Its cognate antigen is unknown. Measured with immunoSEQ multiplex PCR; TCRdb has only the in-frame clones, and not every one. The sample lists roughly 180,000 clones, roughly 92% seen once, with under 2% in the top ten. The data derive from a study of T cell responses to AZD1222 COVID-19 vaccine. Study outcomes and limitations: Clonal diversity was possibly underestimated; the donors were predominantly white British and more often female.

Trimming removed 1 base from V and 0 bases from J, with 9 bases in between. CDR1 MNHNS and CDR2 SASEGT come from the germline V gene. The CDR3 has 15 residues. V usage is TRBV6-1 and J usage is TRBJ1-1; D uncertain. This clonotype was obtained from an adult who received the AZD1222 COVID-19 vaccine. Sequenced here: peripheral blood, sampled 28 days after the second AZD1222 dose. CDR3 coding DNA: TGTGCCAGCAGTGAAGACCAGGCGTTGAACACTGAAGCTTTCTTT. This encodes CASSEDQALNTEAFF.